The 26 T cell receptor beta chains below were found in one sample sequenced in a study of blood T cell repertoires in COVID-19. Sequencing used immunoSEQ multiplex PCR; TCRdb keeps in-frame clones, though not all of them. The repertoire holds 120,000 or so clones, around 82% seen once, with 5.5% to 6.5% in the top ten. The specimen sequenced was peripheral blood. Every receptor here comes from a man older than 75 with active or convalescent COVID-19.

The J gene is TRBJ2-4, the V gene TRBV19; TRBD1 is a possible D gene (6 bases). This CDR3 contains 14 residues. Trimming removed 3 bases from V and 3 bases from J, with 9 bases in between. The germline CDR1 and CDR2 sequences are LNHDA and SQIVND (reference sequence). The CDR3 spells CASSIKDSKNIQYF. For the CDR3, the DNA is TGTGCCAGTAGTATTAAGGACAGCAAAAACATTCAGTACTTC.

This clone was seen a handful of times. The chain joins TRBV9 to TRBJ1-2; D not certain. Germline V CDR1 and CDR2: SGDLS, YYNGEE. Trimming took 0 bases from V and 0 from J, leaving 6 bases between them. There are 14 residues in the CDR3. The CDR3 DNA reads TGTGCCAGCAGCGTAGGTCAGTCTAACTATGGCTACACCTTC. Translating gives CASSVGQSNYGYTF.

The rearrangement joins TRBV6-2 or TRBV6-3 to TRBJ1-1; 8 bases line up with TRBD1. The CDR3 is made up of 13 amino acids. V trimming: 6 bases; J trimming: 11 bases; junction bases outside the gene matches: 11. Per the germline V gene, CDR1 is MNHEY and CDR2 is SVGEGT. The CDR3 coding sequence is TGTGCCAGCAGCCCCGGCGCAGGGGGCTGGGCTTTCTTT. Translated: CASSPGAGGWAFF.

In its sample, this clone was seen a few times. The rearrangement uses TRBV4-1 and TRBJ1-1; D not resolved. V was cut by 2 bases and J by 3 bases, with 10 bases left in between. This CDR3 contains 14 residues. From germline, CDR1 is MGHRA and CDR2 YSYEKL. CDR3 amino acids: CASSQFGRDTEAFF. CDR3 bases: TGCGCCAGCAGCCAATTTGGTCGGGACACTGAAGCTTTCTTT.

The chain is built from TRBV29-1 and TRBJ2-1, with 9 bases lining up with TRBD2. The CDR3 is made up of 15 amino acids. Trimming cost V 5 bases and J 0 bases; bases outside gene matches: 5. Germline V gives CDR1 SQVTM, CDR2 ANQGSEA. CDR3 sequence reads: CSVLLAGSSYNEQFF. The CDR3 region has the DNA TGCAGCGTTCTTCTAGCGGGGAGCTCCTACAATGAGCAGTTCTTC.

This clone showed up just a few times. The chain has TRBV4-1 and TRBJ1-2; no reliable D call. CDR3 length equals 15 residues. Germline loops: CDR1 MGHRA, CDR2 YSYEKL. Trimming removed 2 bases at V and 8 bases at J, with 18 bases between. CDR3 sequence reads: CASSQYAFLEAGYTF. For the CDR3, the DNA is TGCGCCAGCAGCCAATATGCCTTCTTGGAGGCGGGCTACACCTTC.

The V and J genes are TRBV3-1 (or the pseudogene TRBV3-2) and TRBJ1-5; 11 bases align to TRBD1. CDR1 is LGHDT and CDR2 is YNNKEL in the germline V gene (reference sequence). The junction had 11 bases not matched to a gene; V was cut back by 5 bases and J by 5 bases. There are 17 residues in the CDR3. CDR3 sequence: CASSCRDRDRGYQPQHF. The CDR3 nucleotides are TGTGCCAGCAGCTGCCGGGACCGGGACAGGGGGTATCAGCCCCAGCATTTT.

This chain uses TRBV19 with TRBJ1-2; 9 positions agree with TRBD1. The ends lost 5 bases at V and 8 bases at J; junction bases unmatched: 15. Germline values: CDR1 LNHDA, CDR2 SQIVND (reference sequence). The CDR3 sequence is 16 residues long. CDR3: CASSEEPGTGKRGYTF. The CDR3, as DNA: TGTGCCAGTAGTGAAGAGCCCGGGACAGGGAAAAGAGGCTACACCTTC.

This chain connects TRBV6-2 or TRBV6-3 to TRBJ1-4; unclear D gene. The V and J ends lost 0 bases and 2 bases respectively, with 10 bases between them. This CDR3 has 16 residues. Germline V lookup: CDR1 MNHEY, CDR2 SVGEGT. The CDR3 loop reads CASSYSMAGTNEKLFF. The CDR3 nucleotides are TGTGCCAGCAGTTACTCGATGGCGGGGACTAATGAAAAACTGTTTTTT.

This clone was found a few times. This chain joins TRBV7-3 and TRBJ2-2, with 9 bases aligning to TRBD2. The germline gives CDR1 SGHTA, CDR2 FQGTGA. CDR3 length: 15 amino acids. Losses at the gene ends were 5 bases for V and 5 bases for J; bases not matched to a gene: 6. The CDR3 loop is CASSQLAGKTGELFF. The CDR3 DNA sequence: TGTGCCAGCAGCCAGCTAGCGGGGAAGACCGGGGAGCTGTTTTTT.

CDR3 sequence: CASSMTQETQYF. The DNA for the CDR3 is TGTGCCAGTAGTATGACTCAAGAGACCCAGTACTTC. This chain links TRBV19 with TRBJ2-5; D is unclear. Germline CDR1 reads LNHDA; CDR2 reads SQIVND (reference sequence). V lost 3 bases to trimming and J lost 2 bases, with 4 bases between them. The CDR3 is made up of 12 amino acids.

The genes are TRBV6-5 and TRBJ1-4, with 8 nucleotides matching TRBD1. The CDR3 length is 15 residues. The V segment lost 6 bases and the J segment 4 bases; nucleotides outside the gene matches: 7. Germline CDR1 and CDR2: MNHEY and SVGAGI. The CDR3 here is CASRIRQGRNEKLFF. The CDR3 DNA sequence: TGTGCCAGCAGAATCAGACAGGGGCGTAATGAAAAACTGTTTTTT.

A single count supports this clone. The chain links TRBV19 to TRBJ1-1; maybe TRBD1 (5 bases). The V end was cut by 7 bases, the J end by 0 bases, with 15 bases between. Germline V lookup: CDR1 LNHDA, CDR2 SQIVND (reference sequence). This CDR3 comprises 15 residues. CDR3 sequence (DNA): TGTGCCAGTACCTACCCCCGGGGGGTGAACACTGAAGCTTTCTTT. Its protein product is CASTYPRGVNTEAFF. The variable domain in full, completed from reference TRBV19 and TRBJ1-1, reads DGGITQSPKYLFRKEGQNVTLSCEQNLNHDAMYWYRQDPGQGLRLIYYSQIVNDFQKGDIAEGYSVSREKKESFPLTVTSAQKNPTAFYLCASTYPRGVNTEAFFGQGTRLTVV.

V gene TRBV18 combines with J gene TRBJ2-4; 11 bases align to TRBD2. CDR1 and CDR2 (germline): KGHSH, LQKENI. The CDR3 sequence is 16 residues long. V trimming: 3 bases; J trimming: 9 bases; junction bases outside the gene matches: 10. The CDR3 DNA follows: TGTGCCAGCTCACCGGCGGCTAGCGGGGGGAAGGGCATTCAGTACTTC. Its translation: CASSPAASGGKGIQYF.

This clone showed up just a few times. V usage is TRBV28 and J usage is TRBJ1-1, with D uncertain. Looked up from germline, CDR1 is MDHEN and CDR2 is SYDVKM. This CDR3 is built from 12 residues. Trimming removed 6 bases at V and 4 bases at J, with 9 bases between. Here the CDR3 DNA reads TGTGCCAGCAGCCTCCCGGGCACTGAAGCTTTCTTT. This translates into CASSLPGTEAFF.

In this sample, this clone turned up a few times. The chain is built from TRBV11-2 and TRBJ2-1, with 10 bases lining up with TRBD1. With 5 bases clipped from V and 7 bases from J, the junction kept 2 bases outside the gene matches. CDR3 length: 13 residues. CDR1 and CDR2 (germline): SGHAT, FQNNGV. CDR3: CASSRTGGNEQFF. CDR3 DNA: TGTGCCAGCAGCAGGACAGGGGGGAATGAGCAGTTCTTC. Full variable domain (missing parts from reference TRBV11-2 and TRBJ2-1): EAGVAQSPRYKIIEKRQSVAFWCNPISGHATLYWYQQILGQGPKLLIQFQNNGVVDDSQLPKDRFSAERLKGVDSTLKIQPAKLEDSAVYLCASSRTGGNEQFFGPGTRLTVL.

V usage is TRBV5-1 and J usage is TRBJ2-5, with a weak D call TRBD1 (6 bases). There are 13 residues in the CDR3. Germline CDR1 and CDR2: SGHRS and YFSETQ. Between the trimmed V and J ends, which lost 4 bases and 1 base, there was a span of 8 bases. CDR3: CASSRDIQETQYF. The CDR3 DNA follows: TGCGCCAGCAGCCGGGACATCCAAGAGACCCAGTACTTC.

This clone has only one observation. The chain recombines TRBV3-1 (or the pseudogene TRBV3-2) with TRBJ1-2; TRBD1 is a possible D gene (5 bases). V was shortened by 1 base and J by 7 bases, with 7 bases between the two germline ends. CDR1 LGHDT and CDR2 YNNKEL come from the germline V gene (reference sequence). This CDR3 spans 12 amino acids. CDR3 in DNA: TGTGCCAGCAGCCAAGGCAGGGTTGGCTACACCTTC. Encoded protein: CASSQGRVGYTF.

CDR3 DNA: TGTGCCACCAGCCTAACGACTTACTCCTACGAGCAGTACTTC. Translation: CATSLTTYSYEQYF. The chain recombines TRBV15 with TRBJ2-7; the D is unclear. CDR1 LNHNV and CDR2 YYDKDF come from the germline V gene (reference sequence). The CDR3 loop spans 14 amino acids. With 5 bases removed from V and 0 bases from J, the gap between germline ends came to 11 bases.

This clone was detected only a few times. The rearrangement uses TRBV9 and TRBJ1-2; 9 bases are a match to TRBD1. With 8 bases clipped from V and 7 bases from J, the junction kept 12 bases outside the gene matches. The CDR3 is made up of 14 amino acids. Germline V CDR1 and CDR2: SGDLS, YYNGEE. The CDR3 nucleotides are TGTGCCAGTGCGATAGGGACAGGGTCTGGTGGCTACACCTTC. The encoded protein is CASAIGTGSGGYTF.

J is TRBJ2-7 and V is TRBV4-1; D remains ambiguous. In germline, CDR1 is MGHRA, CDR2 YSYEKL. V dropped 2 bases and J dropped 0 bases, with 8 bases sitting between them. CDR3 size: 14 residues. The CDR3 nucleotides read TGCGCCAGCAGCCAAACAGCCTTCTCCTACGAGCAGTACTTC. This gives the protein CASSQTAFSYEQYF.

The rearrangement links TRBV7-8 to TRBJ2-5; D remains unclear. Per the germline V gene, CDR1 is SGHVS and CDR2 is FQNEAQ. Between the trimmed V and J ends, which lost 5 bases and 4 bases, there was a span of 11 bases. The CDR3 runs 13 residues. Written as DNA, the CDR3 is TGTGCCAGCAGCCTCTTTGAGAGAGAGACCCAGTACTTC. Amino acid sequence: CASSLFERETQYF.

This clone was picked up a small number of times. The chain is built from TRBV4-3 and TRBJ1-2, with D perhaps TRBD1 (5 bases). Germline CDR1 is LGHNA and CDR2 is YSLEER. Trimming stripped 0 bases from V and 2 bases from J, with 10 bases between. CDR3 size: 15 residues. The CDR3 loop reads CASSQDGQGNYGYTF. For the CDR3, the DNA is TGCGCCAGCAGCCAAGACGGGCAGGGCAACTATGGCTACACCTTC.

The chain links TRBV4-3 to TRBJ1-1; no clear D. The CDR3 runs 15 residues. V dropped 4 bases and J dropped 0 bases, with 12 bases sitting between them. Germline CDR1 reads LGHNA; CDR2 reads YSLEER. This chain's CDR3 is CASSLGGSMNTEAFF. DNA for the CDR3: TGCGCCAGCAGCCTAGGCGGATCCATGAACACTGAAGCTTTCTTT.

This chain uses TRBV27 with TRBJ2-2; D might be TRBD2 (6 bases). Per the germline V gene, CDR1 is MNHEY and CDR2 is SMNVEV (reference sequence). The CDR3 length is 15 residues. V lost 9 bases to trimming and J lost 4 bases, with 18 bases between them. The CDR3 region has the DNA TGTGCCAGAGGCCCCATGGAGGGGCCCACCGGGGAGCTGTTTTTT. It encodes CARGPMEGPTGELFF.

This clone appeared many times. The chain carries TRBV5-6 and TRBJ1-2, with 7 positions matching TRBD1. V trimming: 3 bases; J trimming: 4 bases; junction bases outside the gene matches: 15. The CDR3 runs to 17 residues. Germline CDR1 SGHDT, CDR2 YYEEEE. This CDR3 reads CASSSDTNRGRGYGYTF. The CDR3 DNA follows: TGTGCCAGCAGCTCAGACACCAACAGGGGACGGGGCTATGGCTACACCTTC. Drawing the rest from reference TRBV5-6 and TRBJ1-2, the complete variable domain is DAGVTQSPTHLIKTRGQQVTLRCSPKSGHDTVSWYQQALGQGPQFIFQYYEEEERQRGNFPDRFSGHQFPNYSSELNVNALLLGDSALYLCASSSDTNRGRGYGYTFGSGTRLTVV.